These 31 T cell receptor beta chains came from one sample sequenced in a study of T cell repertoires in cytomegalovirus infection. These TCRs are of unknown antigen specificity. TCRdb processed the reads anew with MiXCR; each CDR3 protein has one entry. The sample has 200,000 or so distinct CDR3 sequences; about 40% are singletons. The material was CD8+ T cells from cultured PBMCs, obtained from culture after CMV antigen stimulation. Every receptor here comes from a human donor in good health (CMV status not recorded). Some clones in this sample may be carry-over from other donors' samples.

This chain links TRBV6-8 with TRBJ2-5; 7 bases fit TRBD1. This CDR3 is built from 17 residues. The trim removed 0 bases at V and 4 bases at J, leaving 11 bases unmatched. The germline CDR1 and CDR2 sequences are MNHGY and SAAAGT. The CDR3 protein is CASSYSSQGSWRETQYF. CDR3 bases: TGTGCCAGCAGTTACTCTTCACAGGGGAGTTGGAGAGAGACCCAGTACTTC.

This sequence joins TRBV7-9 and TRBJ2-2; TRBD2 agrees at 11 bases. The CDR3 totals 15 residues. From germline, CDR1 is SEHNR and CDR2 FQNEAQ (reference sequence). J was trimmed by 7 bases and V by 5 bases; bases with no gene match: 6. The DNA of the CDR3 is TGTGCCAGCAGCGATCCAGGACTAGCGGGCGGGGAGCTGTTTTTT. It yields the protein CASSDPGLAGGELFF.

V gene TRBV7-9 combines with J gene TRBJ2-1; D remains unclear. This CDR3 has 16 residues. The V gene's germline CDR1 is SEHNR and CDR2 FQNEAQ (reference sequence). Trimming took off 3 bases at V and 15 bases at J, with 27 bases between the two ends. The CDR3 coding sequence is TGTGCCAGCAGCTTGTTGGTAAGATCCACCTACAATGAGACGTTCTTC. Protein sequence: CASSLLVRSTYNETFF.

This clonotype came up many times. The J gene is TRBJ2-5, the V gene TRBV7-2; D ambiguous. CDR3 size: 14 residues. The V gene's germline CDR1 is SGHTA and CDR2 FQGNSA. V lost 4 bases, J lost 4 bases, and 13 bases lay in between. The CDR3 is CASSSSRLGETQYF. The CDR3 DNA reads as TGTGCCAGCAGCTCCTCTCGACTGGGAGAGACCCAGTACTTC. The variable domain in full, with the rest retrieved from reference TRBV7-2 and TRBJ2-5, is GAGVSQSPSNKVTEKGKDVELRCDPISGHTALYWYRQSLGQGLEFLIYFQGNSAPDKSGLPSDRFSAERTGGSVSTLTIQRTQQEDSAVYLCASSSSRLGETQYFGPGTRLLVL.

The chain carries TRBV6-1 and TRBJ2-1, with 11 bases fitting TRBD2. Trimming took 6 bases from V and 7 from J; bases not matched to a gene: 8. Per germline, CDR1 MNHNS and CDR2 SASEGT. The length of the CDR3 is 15 residues. The CDR3 protein is CASSLIAGGWNEQFF. The CDR3 coding sequence is TGTGCCAGCAGCTTAATAGCGGGGGGGTGGAATGAGCAGTTCTTC.

The J gene is TRBJ1-2, the V gene TRBV29-1; D gene unclear. There are 12 residues in the CDR3. Germline V gene lookup returns CDR1 SQVTM and CDR2 ANQGSEA. V dropped 3 bases and J dropped 3 bases, with 8 bases sitting between them. CDR3 coding DNA: TGCAGCGTTGAGAAGGGTGACTATGGCTACACCTTC. This sequence encodes CSVEKGDYGYTF.

This clonotype was detected many times. The rearrangement uses TRBV28 and TRBJ1-5; D not resolved. V was clipped by 1 base and J by 7 bases, with 17 bases between them. The CDR3 runs 16 residues. CDR1 is MDHEN and CDR2 is SYDVKM in the germline V gene. The CDR3 here is CASSLLVKGRRQPQHF. The CDR3 DNA is TGTGCCAGCAGTTTATTAGTAAAGGGAAGGAGACAGCCCCAGCATTTT.

The genes are TRBV7-8 and TRBJ1-5; 9 bases match TRBD1. Trimming cost V 2 bases and J 7 bases; bases outside gene matches: 6. The CDR3 loop spans 15 amino acids. Germline V gives CDR1 SGHVS, CDR2 FQNEAQ. CDR3 DNA: TGTGCCAGCAGCTTACGGACAGGGGTAGGACAGCCCCAGCATTTT. This sequence encodes CASSLRTGVGQPQHF. The variable domain in full, completed from reference TRBV7-8 and TRBJ1-5, reads GAGVSQSPRYKVAKRGQDVALRCDPISGHVSLFWYQQALGQGPEFLTYFQNEAQLDKSGLPSDRFFAERPEGSVSTLKIQRTQQEDSAVYLCASSLRTGVGQPQHFGDGTRLSIL.

V usage is TRBV7-6 and J usage is TRBJ2-3; 9 positions match TRBD2. There are 16 residues in the CDR3. Germline assignment: CDR1 SGHVS and CDR2 FNYEAQ. V gave up 2 bases and J gave up 3 bases; unmatched junction bases: 6. The CDR3 nucleotides are TGTGCCAGCAGCTTACGAGCGGGGGGAGGAACAGATACGCAGTATTTT. Translated: CASSLRAGGGTDTQYF.

The chain uses TRBV7-9 and TRBJ2-5; D remains ambiguous. V was cut by 2 bases and J by 3 bases, with 4 bases left in between. There are 12 residues in the CDR3. Germline V gene lookup returns CDR1 SEHNR and CDR2 FQNEAQ (reference sequence). As DNA, the CDR3 is TGTGCCAGCAGCTTACCGGAAGAGACCCAGTACTTC. Encoded protein: CASSLPEETQYF.

The table lists this clonotype with a few counts. The chain is built from TRBV11-2 and TRBJ1-1; 9 positions agree with TRBD1. This CDR3 is 15 amino acids long. CDR1 and CDR2 (germline): SGHAT, FQNNGV. J was trimmed by 3 bases and V by 4 bases; bases with no gene match: 6. The DNA of the CDR3 is TGTGCCAGCAGCTCCTGGGACAGGGAGGACACTGAAGCTTTCTTT. Residues: CASSSWDREDTEAFF.

The V and J genes are TRBV7-9 and TRBJ2-1; TRBD2 matches at 7 bases. The CDR3 is 16 amino acids. V lost 1 base and J lost 7; bases outside the gene matches: 10. CDR1 is SEHNR and CDR2 is FQNEAQ in the germline V gene (reference sequence). CDR3 in amino acids: CASSLGVGGEVNEQFF. Written as DNA, the CDR3 is TGTGCCAGCAGCTTAGGGGTGGGAGGGGAAGTGAATGAGCAGTTCTTC.

The table lists this clonotype with a count of one. V usage is TRBV20-1 and J usage is TRBJ1-1; D may be TRBD1 (5 bases). V was pared by 3 bases and J by 3 bases, with 11 bases between. This CDR3 has 13 amino acids. Germline assignment: CDR1 DFQATT and CDR2 SNEGSKA (reference sequence). CDR3 in DNA: TGCAGTGCTAGCCAGGGTATGGACACTGAAGCTTTCTTT. This sequence encodes CSASQGMDTEAFF.

This clonotype was seen only once. The CDR3 nucleotides are TGCAGCGTTCGCGCCAACTATGGCTACACCTTC. Its translation: CSVRANYGYTF. The gene calls are TRBV29-1 and TRBJ1-2; D is ambiguous. Trimming shortened V by 5 bases and J by 2 bases, and 6 bases separated the two germline ends. The CDR3 runs to 11 residues. Germline assignment: CDR1 SQVTM and CDR2 ANQGSEA. The full variable domain, in which reference TRBV29-1 and TRBJ1-2 provide the parts outside the CDR3, is SAVISQKPSRDICQRGTSLTIQCQVDSQVTMMFWYRQQPGQSLTLIATANQGSEATYESGFVIDKFPISRPNLTFSTLTVSNMSPEDSSIYLCSVRANYGYTFGSGTRLTVV.

V and J are TRBV15 and TRBJ2-7, with D uncertain. Between the trimmed V and J ends, which lost 3 bases and 3 bases, there was a span of 9 bases. Germline loops: CDR1 LNHNV, CDR2 YYDKDF (reference sequence). The CDR3 contains 13 residues. This CDR3 is CATSSAMSYEQYF. CDR3 coding DNA: TGTGCCACCAGCAGCGCAATGAGCTACGAGCAGTACTTC.

This clonotype was observed a handful of times. This rearrangement joins TRBV2 to TRBJ2-1, with 7 bases fitting TRBD2. Germline V lookup: CDR1 SNHLY, CDR2 FYNNEI. The length of the CDR3 is 11 residues. V lost 3 bases and J lost 12; bases outside the gene matches: 2. CDR3 loop: CASSDPSGQFF. The CDR3 coding sequence is TGTGCCAGCAGTGACCCTAGCGGGCAGTTCTTC. The full variable domain, in which reference TRBV2 and TRBJ2-1 provide the parts outside the CDR3, is EPEVTQTPSHQVTQMGQEVILRCVPISNHLYFYWYRQILGQKVEFLVSFYNNEISEKSEIFDDQFSVERPDGSNFTLKIRSTKLEDSAMYFCASSDPSGQFFGPGTRLTVL.

This clonotype was seen a handful of times. The gene calls are TRBV27 and TRBJ1-1; a weak D match, TRBD1 (6 bases). Germline V gives CDR1 MNHEY, CDR2 SMNVEV (reference sequence). Trimming left V 6 bases short and J 2 bases short, with 10 bases between. The CDR3 runs to 13 residues. The DNA for the CDR3 is TGTGCCAGCAGGACAGGAAGTAACACTGAAGCTTTCTTT. Encoded protein: CASRTGSNTEAFF.

This clonotype was observed a few times. The chain is built from TRBV19 and TRBJ2-7; TRBD1 is a possible D gene (5 bases). The CDR3 totals 14 residues. Germline loops: CDR1 LNHDA, CDR2 SQIVND (reference sequence). V was cut by 0 bases and J by 2 bases, with 8 bases left in between. CDR3 protein: CASSIDAGPYEQYF. The CDR3 nucleotides are TGTGCCAGTAGTATAGATGCAGGGCCCTACGAGCAGTACTTC.

This clonotype was seen more than once but under ten times. The V gene is TRBV6-1, the J gene TRBJ2-7; tentative D call: TRBD1 (5 bases). Germline V gene lookup returns CDR1 MNHNS and CDR2 SASEGT. The CDR3 has 14 residues. V lost 7 bases, J lost 4 bases, and 17 bases lay in between. The DNA for the CDR3 is TGTGCCAGCACCTCGGACACGGTTCCATACGAGCAGTACTTC. Amino acids: CASTSDTVPYEQYF.

The CDR3 coding sequence is TGTGCCAGCAGTTCGTACAGCCCCTACGAGCAGTACTTC. It specifies CASSSYSPYEQYF. J is TRBJ2-7 and V is TRBV28; D remains ambiguous. CDR3 length equals 13 residues. Germline-derived CDR1 and CDR2 are MDHEN and SYDVKM. Between the trimmed V and J ends, which lost 4 bases and 2 bases, there was a span of 9 bases.

The genes are TRBV7-4 and TRBJ2-5, with D possibly being TRBD1 (7 bases). The V and J ends lost 5 bases and 0 bases respectively, with 16 bases between them. CDR1 and CDR2 from the germline V gene are SGHVT and SQSDAQ. CDR3 length: 16 amino acids. This chain's CDR3 is CASSRETGPDQETQYF. The CDR3 DNA follows: TGTGCCAGCAGCCGGGAGACAGGGCCCGACCAAGAGACCCAGTACTTC.

This chain connects TRBV27 to TRBJ2-2; no clear D gene. The CDR3 loop spans 14 amino acids. CDR1 and CDR2 from the germline V gene are MNHEY and SMNVEV (reference sequence). V was cut by 0 bases and J by 7 bases, with 9 bases left in between. The CDR3 sequence is CASSLSWRGGELFF. CDR3 in DNA: TGTGCCAGCAGTTTATCTTGGCGTGGCGGGGAGCTGTTTTTT.

In its sample, this clonotype was seen a few times. The genes are TRBV10-1 and TRBJ1-2; no reliable D call. The CDR3 is 13 residues long. V lost 3 bases to trimming and J lost 4 bases, with 9 bases between them. In germline, CDR1 is WNHNN, CDR2 SYGVQD (reference sequence). CDR3 nucleotides: TGCGCCAGCAGTGATAGTGTAGGCTATGGCTACACCTTC. This codes for CASSDSVGYGYTF.

The table lists this clonotype with a few counts. This chain uses TRBV27 with TRBJ1-2; the D is unclear. V gave up 0 bases and J gave up 3 bases, with 11 bases separating them. Germline CDR1 MNHEY, CDR2 SMNVEV (reference sequence). This CDR3 comprises 15 residues. In nucleotides, the CDR3 is TGTGCCAGCAGTTTATCCCGGTCTGGTTACTATGGCTACACCTTC. This gives the protein CASSLSRSGYYGYTF.

This clonotype was counted only a few times. The rearrangement joins TRBV5-6 to TRBJ2-7; D possibly corresponds to TRBD2 (5 bases). Trimming left V 0 bases short and J 0 bases short, with 7 bases between. The CDR3 contains 14 residues. Germline V CDR1 and CDR2: SGHDT, YYEEEE. CDR3: CASSLGETSYEQYF. The CDR3, as DNA: TGTGCCAGCAGCTTGGGGGAGACCTCCTACGAGCAGTACTTC.

This clonotype was seen more than once but under ten times. The chain has TRBV28 and TRBJ2-1; D unclear. Trimming took 6 bases from V and 0 from J, leaving 21 bases between them. Germline CDR1 and CDR2: MDHEN and SYDVKM. The CDR3 totals 18 residues. The CDR3, as DNA: TGTGCCAGCAGCCCGAATCGGAAGGTTGAGAGCTCCTACAATGAGCAGTTCTTC. As protein: CASSPNRKVESSYNEQFF.

This clonotype was seen repeatedly, ten times or more. This chain uses TRBV7-2 with TRBJ1-6, with D hard to call. The CDR3 is 12 amino acids. Trimming stripped 5 bases from V and 7 bases from J, with 6 bases between. Germline V gives CDR1 SGHTA, CDR2 FQGNSA. DNA of the CDR3: TGTGCCAGCAGCGCCCCAAATTCACCCCTCCACTTT. Protein sequence: CASSAPNSPLHF.

This clonotype was found a few times. V is TRBV7-9 and J is TRBJ1-1; no reliable D call. Trimming shortened V by 6 bases and J by 2 bases, and 7 bases separated the two germline ends. Germline lookup yields CDR1 SEHNR and CDR2 FQNEAQ (reference sequence). There are 12 residues in the CDR3. The CDR3 region has the DNA TGTGCCAGCAGTGGGCTAAACACTGAAGCTTTCTTT. This gives the protein CASSGLNTEAFF. Using reference TRBV7-9 and TRBJ1-1 for the parts outside the CDR3, the full variable domain is DTGVSQNPRHKITKRGQNVTFRCDPISEHNRLYWYRQTLGQGPEFLTYFQNEAQLEKSRLLSDRFSAERPKGSFSTLEIQRTEQGDSAMYLCASSGLNTEAFFGQGTRLTVV.

In this sample, this clonotype turned up a few times. This sequence joins TRBV7-3 and TRBJ2-3, with a possible D match to TRBD1 (5 bases). The CDR3 runs 14 residues. Per germline, CDR1 SGHTA and CDR2 FQGTGA. V dropped 1 base and J dropped 4 bases, with 9 bases sitting between them. The CDR3 here is CASSLMQGSDTQYF. CDR3 bases: TGTGCCAGCAGCTTAATGCAGGGCTCAGATACGCAGTATTTT. Drawing the rest from reference TRBV7-3 and TRBJ2-3, the complete variable domain is GAGVSQTPSNKVTEKGKYVELRCDPISGHTALYWYRQSLGQGPEFLIYFQGTGAADDSGLPNDRFFAVRPEGSVSTLKIQRTERGDSAVYLCASSLMQGSDTQYFGPGTRLTVL.

This clonotype showed up many times. The J gene is TRBJ2-3, the V gene TRBV7-2, with TRBD2 identical over 13 bases. The V segment lost 2 bases and the J segment 3 bases; nucleotides outside the gene matches: 14. CDR1 is SGHTA and CDR2 is FQGNSA in the germline V gene. The CDR3 has 20 amino acids. CDR3 bases: TGTGCCAGCAGCTTAACTGGGACTAGCGGGACCTTAGGGGAGACAGATACGCAGTATTTT. Amino acid sequence: CASSLTGTSGTLGETDTQYF.

The chain links TRBV27 to TRBJ2-1; tentatively, D is TRBD2 (5 bases). This CDR3 contains 14 residues. Germline V CDR1 and CDR2: MNHEY, SMNVEV (reference sequence). V was trimmed by 6 bases and J by 7 bases, leaving 16 bases between them. Written as DNA, the CDR3 is TGTGCCAGCAGAGGAGGTGGTTGGGCGAATGAGCAGTTCTTC. Translation gives CASRGGGWANEQFF.